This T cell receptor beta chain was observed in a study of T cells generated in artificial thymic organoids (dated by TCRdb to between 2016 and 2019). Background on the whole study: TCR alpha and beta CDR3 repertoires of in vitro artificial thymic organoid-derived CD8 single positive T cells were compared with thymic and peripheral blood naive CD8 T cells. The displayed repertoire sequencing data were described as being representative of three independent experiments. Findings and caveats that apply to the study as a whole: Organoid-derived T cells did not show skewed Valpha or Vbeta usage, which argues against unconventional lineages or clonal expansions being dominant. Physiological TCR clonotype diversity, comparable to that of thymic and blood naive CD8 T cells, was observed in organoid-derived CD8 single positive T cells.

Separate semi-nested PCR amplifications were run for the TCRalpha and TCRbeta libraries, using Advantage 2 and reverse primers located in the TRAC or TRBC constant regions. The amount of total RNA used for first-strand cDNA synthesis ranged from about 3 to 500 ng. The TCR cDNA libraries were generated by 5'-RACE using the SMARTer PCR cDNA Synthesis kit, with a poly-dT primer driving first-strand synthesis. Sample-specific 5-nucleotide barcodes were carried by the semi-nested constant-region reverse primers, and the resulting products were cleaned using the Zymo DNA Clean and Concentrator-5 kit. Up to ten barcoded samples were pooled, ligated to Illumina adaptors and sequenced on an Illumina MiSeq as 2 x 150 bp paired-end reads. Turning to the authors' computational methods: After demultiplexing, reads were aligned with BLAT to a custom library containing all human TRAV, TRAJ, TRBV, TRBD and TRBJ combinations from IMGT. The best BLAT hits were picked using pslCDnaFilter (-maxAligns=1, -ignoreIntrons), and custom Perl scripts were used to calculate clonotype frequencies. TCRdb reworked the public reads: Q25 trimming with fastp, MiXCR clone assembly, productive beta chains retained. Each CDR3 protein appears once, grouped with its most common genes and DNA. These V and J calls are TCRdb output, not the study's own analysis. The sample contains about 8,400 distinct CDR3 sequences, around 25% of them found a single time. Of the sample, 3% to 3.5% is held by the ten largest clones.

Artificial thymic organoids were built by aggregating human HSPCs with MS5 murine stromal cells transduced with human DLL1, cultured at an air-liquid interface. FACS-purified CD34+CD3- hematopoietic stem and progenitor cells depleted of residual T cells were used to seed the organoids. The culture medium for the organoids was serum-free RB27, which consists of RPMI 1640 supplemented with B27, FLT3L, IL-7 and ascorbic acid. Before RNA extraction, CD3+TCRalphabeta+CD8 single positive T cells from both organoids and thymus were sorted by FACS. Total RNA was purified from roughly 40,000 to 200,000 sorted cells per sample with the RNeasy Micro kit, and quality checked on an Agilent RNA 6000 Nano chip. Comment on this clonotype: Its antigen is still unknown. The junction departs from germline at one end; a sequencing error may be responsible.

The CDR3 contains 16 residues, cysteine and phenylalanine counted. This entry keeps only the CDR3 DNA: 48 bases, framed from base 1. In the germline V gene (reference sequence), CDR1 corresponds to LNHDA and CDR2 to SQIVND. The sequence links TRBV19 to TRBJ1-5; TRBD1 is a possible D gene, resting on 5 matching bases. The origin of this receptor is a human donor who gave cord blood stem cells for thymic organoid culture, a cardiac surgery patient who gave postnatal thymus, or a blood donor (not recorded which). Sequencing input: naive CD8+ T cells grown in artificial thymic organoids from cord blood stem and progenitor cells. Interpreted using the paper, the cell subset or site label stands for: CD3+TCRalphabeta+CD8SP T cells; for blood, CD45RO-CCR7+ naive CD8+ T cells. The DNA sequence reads TGTGCCAGTAGACCCCCAGGGCGTCTAAGCACTCAGCCCCAGCATTTT. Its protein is CASRPPGRLSTQPQHF.